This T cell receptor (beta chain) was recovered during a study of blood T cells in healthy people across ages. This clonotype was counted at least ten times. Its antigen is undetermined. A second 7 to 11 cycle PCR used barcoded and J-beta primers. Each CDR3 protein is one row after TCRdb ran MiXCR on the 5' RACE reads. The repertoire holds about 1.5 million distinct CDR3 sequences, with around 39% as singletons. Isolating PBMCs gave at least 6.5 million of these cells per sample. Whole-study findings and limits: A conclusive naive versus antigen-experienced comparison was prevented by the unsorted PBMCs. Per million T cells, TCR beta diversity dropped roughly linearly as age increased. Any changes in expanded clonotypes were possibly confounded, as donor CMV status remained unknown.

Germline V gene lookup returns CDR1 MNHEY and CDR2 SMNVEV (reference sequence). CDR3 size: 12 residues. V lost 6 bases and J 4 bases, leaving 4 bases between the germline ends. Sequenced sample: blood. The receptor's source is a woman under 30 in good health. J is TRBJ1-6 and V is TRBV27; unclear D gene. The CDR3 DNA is TGTGCCAGCAGCCGATATAATTCACCCCTCCACTTT. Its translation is CASSRYNSPLHF.